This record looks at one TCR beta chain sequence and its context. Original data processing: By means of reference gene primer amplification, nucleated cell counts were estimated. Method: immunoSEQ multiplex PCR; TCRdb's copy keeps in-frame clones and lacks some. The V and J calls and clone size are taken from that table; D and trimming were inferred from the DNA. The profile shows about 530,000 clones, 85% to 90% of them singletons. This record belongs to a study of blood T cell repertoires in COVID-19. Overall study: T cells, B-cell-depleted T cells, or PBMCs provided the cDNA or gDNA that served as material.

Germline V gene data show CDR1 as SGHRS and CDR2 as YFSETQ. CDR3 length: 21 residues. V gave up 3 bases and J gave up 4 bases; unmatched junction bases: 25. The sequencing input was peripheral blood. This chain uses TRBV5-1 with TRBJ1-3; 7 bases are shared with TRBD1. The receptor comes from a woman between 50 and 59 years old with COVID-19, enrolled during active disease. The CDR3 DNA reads TGCGCCAGCAGCTATCAAAGCTTGGCCGGATGGGACAGAGGCTCGGGAAACACCATATATTTT. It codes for CASSYQSLAGWDRGSGNTIYF.